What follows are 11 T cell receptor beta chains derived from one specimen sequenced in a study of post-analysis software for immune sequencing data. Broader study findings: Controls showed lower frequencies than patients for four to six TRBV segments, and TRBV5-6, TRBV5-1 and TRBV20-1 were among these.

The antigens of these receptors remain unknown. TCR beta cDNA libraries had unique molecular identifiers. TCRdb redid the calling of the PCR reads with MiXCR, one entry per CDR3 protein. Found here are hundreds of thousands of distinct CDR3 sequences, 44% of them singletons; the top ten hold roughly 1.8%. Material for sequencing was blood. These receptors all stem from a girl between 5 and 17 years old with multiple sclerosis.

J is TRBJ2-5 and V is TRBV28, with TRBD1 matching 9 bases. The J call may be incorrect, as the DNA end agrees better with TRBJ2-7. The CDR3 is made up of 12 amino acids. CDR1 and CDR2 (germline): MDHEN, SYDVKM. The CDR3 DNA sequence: TGTGCCAGCGGGGACAGGGTCCACGAGCAGTACTTC. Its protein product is CASGDRVHEQYF.

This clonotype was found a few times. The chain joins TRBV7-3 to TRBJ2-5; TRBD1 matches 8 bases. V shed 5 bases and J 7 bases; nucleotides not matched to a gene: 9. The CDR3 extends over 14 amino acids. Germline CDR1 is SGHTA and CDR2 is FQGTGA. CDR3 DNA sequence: TGTGCCAGCAGCCAGGACAGGGATACCGGGACCCAGTACTTC. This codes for CASSQDRDTGTQYF.

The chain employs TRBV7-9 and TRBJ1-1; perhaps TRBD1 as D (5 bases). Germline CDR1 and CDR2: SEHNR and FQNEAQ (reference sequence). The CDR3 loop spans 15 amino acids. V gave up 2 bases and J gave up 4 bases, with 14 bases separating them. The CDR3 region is CASSLQTGTGTEAFF. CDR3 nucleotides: TGTGCCAGCAGCTTACAGACGGGGACGGGCACTGAAGCTTTCTTT.

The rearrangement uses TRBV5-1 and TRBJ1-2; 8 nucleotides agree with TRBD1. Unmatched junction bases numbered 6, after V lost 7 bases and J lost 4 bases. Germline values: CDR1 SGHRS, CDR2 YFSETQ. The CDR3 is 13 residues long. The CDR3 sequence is CASFRQGIYGYTF. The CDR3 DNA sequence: TGCGCCAGCTTCCGACAGGGGATCTATGGCTACACCTTC.

The CDR3, as DNA: TGTGCCAGCAGTTACGCCCAGGGGCTCCAAGAGACCCAGTACTTC. This translates into CASSYAQGLQETQYF. The V and J genes are TRBV6-5 and TRBJ2-5; weak D call: TRBD1 (6 bases). The CDR3 length is 15 residues. Between the trimmed V and J ends, which lost 2 bases and 1 base, there was a span of 11 bases. The germline CDR1 and CDR2 sequences are MNHEY and SVGAGI.

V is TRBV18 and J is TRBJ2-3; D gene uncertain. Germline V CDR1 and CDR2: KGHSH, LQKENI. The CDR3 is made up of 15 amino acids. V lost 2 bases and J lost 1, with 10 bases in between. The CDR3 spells CASSPAVGGTDTQYF. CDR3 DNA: TGTGCCAGCTCACCAGCAGTGGGCGGCACAGATACGCAGTATTTT.

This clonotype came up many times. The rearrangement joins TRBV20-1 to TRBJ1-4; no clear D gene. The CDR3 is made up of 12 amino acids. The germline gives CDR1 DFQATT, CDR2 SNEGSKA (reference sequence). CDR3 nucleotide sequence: TGCATTGCACCAGGCTATCGCGAAAAACTGTTTTTT. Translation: CIAPGYREKLFF.

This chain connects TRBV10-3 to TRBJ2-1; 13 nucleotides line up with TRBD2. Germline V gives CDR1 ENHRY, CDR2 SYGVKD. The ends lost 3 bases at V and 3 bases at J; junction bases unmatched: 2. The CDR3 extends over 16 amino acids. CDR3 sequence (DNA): TGTGCCATCAGTGAACTAGCGGGGGGGAACTACAATGAGCAGTTCTTC. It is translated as CAISELAGGNYNEQFF.

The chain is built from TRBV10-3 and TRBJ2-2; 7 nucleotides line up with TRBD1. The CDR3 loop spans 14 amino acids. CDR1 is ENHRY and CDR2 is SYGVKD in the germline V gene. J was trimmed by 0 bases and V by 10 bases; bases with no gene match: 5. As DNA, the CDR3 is TGTGCCACCAGGGACAGCACGAACACCGGGGAGCTGTTTTTT. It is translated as CATRDSTNTGELFF.

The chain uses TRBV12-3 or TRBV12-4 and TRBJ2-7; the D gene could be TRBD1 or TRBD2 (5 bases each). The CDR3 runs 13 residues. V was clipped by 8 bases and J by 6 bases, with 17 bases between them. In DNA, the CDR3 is TGTGCCAGCTCCCTTGCAGGGAGCGCCGAGCAGTACTTC. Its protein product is CASSLAGSAEQYF.

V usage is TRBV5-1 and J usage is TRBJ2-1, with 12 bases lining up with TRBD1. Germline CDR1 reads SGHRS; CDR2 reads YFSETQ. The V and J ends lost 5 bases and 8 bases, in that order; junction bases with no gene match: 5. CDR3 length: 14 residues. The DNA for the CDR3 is TGCGCCAGCAGGATCGGGACAGGGGGCCATGAGCAGTTCTTC. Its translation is CASRIGTGGHEQFF.